The next 32 T cell receptor beta chains were all read from a single sample in a study of identical twins. TCRdb re-called the 5' RACE reads through MiXCR, storing one row per CDR3 protein. This sample has about 550,000 distinct CDR3 sequences, with under 25% found just once. The sample was also linked to a second study, of yellow fever vaccine responses in identical twins.

The sequencing input was CD4+ T cells sorted from blood. The receptor source for this set is a young woman in good health.

V is TRBV12-3 or TRBV12-4 and J is TRBJ2-2; TRBD1 or TRBD2 may be the D gene (5 bases each). Trimming stripped 5 bases from V and 6 bases from J, with 13 bases between. The CDR3 spans 14 residues. The CDR3 sequence: CASSQGPRAGELFF. The CDR3 bases are TGTGCCAGCAGTCAGGGACCCAGGGCCGGGGAGCTGTTTTTT.

The chain combines TRBV20-1 with TRBJ2-3; 9 bases are shared with TRBD2. The V and J ends lost 3 bases and 0 bases, in that order; junction bases with no gene match: 4. Germline V gene sequence: CDR1 DFQATT, CDR2 SNEGSKA (reference sequence). The CDR3 runs 15 residues. This chain's CDR3 is CSARPTSGSTDTQYF. Here the CDR3 DNA reads TGCAGTGCTAGGCCTACTAGCGGGAGCACAGATACGCAGTATTTT.

This clonotype was observed a few times. The gene calls are TRBV6-6 and TRBJ1-2; 7 bases are a match to TRBD1. From germline, CDR1 is MNHNY and CDR2 SVGAGI (reference sequence). Unmatched junction bases numbered 4, after V lost 5 bases and J lost 7 bases. The CDR3 contains 12 residues. This CDR3 is CASSTGQAGYTF. In DNA, the CDR3 is TGTGCCAGCAGTACTGGACAGGCTGGCTACACCTTC.

This clonotype has just a few counts. J is TRBJ2-2 and V is TRBV18; 7 bases are a match to TRBD2. Per the germline V gene, CDR1 is KGHSH and CDR2 is LQKENI. V lost 3 bases to trimming and J lost 4 bases; unmatched junction nucleotides: 2. This CDR3 contains 14 residues. CDR3 sequence reads: CASSPRTSTGELFF. DNA of the CDR3: TGTGCCAGCTCACCGAGGACTAGCACCGGGGAGCTGTTTTTT. Complete variable domain (other parts from reference TRBV18 and TRBJ2-2): NAGVMQNPRHLVRRRGQEARLRCSPMKGHSHVYWYRQLPEEGLKFMVYLQKENIIDESGMPKERFSAEFPKEGPSILRIQQVVRGDSAAYFCASSPRTSTGELFFGEGSRLTVL.

This clonotype was seen repeatedly, ten times or more. The V and J genes are TRBV7-8 and TRBJ2-1, with no clear D. Trimming stripped 1 base from V and 4 bases from J, with 5 bases between. This CDR3 region has 13 residues. Per the germline V gene, CDR1 is SGHVS and CDR2 is FQNEAQ. The CDR3 protein is CASSLGRYNEQFF. The CDR3 coding sequence is TGTGCCAGCAGCTTAGGCCGTTACAATGAGCAGTTCTTC.

The chain uses TRBV24-1 and TRBJ1-2, with D maybe TRBD1 (6 bases). Germline assignment: CDR1 KGHDR and CDR2 SFDVKD. Trimming left V 2 bases short and J 4 bases short, with 16 bases between. The CDR3 runs 16 residues. CDR3 sequence (DNA): TGTGCCACCAGTGATTCCTCGACAGGCGATATCTATGGCTACACCTTC. Amino acid sequence: CATSDSSTGDIYGYTF.

This clonotype has only a few counts. The V gene is TRBV5-6, the J gene TRBJ1-1; 9 bases are shared with TRBD1. CDR1 SGHDT and CDR2 YYEEEE come from the germline V gene. The V segment lost 1 base and the J segment 1 base; nucleotides outside the gene matches: 11. This CDR3 region has 18 residues. The CDR3 DNA reads TGTGCCAGCAGCTTGATTACAGGGGGCCTAGGATCGAACACTGAAGCTTTCTTT. This encodes CASSLITGGLGSNTEAFF.

This clonotype was counted between two and nine times. The J gene is TRBJ2-3, the V gene TRBV10-3; 10 bases match TRBD2. The CDR3 length is 19 residues. The germline CDR1 and CDR2 sequences are ENHRY and SYGVKD. With V trimmed by 2 bases and J by 2 bases, 13 bases remained unmatched. As DNA, the CDR3 is TGTGCCATCAGTGAGCGTCAGGGGCTAGCGGGAGTGGTCACAGATACGCAGTATTTT. It encodes CAISERQGLAGVVTDTQYF.

This clonotype has more than one count but fewer than ten. Here the CDR3 DNA reads TGCAGTGCTCCTTGGACCGTCACCGGGGAGCTGTTTTTT. Protein sequence: CSAPWTVTGELFF. V gene TRBV20-1 combines with J gene TRBJ2-2; D not certain. Trimming stripped 5 bases from V and 4 bases from J, with 11 bases between. Germline V CDR1 and CDR2: DFQATT, SNEGSKA (reference sequence). The CDR3 is made up of 13 amino acids.

The chain links TRBV4-1 to TRBJ1-5; D not resolved. The length of the CDR3 is 13 residues. V lost 2 bases to trimming and J lost 4 bases, with 6 bases between them. Germline loops: CDR1 MGHRA, CDR2 YSYEKL. The DNA of the CDR3 is TGCGCCAGCAGCCAACAAGAAAATCAGCCCCAGCATTTT. Its translation is CASSQQENQPQHF.

The chain couples TRBV12-3 or TRBV12-4 to TRBJ2-1; D might be TRBD2 (8 bases). The CDR3 is made up of 16 amino acids. The germline V and J ends were trimmed by 8 bases and 0 bases, with 17 bases remaining between them. CDR3 coding DNA: TGTGCCAGCGGCTTCGGGGGGGACAGCTCCTACAATGAGCAGTTCTTC. Its translation is CASGFGGDSSYNEQFF.

The chain carries TRBV3-1 and TRBJ2-1, with D perhaps TRBD2 (5 bases). CDR1 is LGHDT and CDR2 is YNNKEL in the germline V gene (reference sequence). This CDR3 region has 16 residues. Trimming took off 4 bases at V and 3 bases at J, with 16 bases between the two ends. CDR3 region: CASSPQARDYYNEQFF. The DNA for the CDR3 is TGTGCCAGCAGCCCCCAGGCCCGGGATTACTACAATGAGCAGTTCTTC.

The genes are TRBV12-3 or TRBV12-4 and TRBJ1-1; 10 bases align to TRBD1. This CDR3 region has 15 residues. Trimming cost V 3 bases and J 4 bases; bases outside gene matches: 5. The CDR3 coding sequence is TGTGCCAGCAGTTTGGACAGGGGGTTGGTCACTGAAGCTTTCTTT. It codes for CASSLDRGLVTEAFF.

The sample holds a few counts of this clonotype. J is TRBJ2-2 and V is TRBV25-1; D may correspond to TRBD1 or TRBD2 (6 bases each). Trimming removed 7 bases from V and 0 bases from J, with 9 bases in between. This CDR3 contains 14 residues. Germline V gene sequence: CDR1 MGHDK, CDR2 SYGVNS. The CDR3 reads CASKRGANTGELFF. The CDR3 nucleotides are TGTGCCAGCAAGAGGGGGGCGAACACCGGGGAGCTGTTTTTT.

The chain combines TRBV5-1 with TRBJ2-3, with TRBD2 identical over 7 bases. This CDR3 has 16 residues. V was clipped by 0 bases and J by 4 bases; unmatched bases: 8. Germline V gene sequence: CDR1 SGHRS, CDR2 YFSETQ. The CDR3 loop reads CASSLGGGSPPDTQYF. The CDR3 coding sequence is TGCGCCAGCAGCTTGGGGGGCGGGAGCCCCCCAGATACGCAGTATTTT.

A few counts support this clonotype. The chain employs TRBV20-1 and TRBJ2-2; the D gene is possibly TRBD1 (5 bases). The germline V gene has CDR1 DFQATT and CDR2 SNEGSKA (reference sequence). The CDR3 runs 15 residues. Trimming pared 1 base from V and 4 bases from J, leaving 13 bases between. This CDR3 reads CSARASRGGTGELFF. CDR3 DNA: TGCAGTGCTAGAGCTTCTAGGGGTGGCACCGGGGAGCTGTTTTTT.

This clonotype was found a few times. The rearrangement joins TRBV11-2 to TRBJ2-1; TRBD1 is a possible D gene (5 bases). The V gene lost 5 bases and the J gene lost 0 bases, with 14 bases spanning the gap. The CDR3 runs 16 residues. From germline, CDR1 is SGHAT and CDR2 FQNNGV. CDR3 nucleotide sequence: TGTGCCAGCAGCCTCTCCTGGGGCAGCTCCTACAATGAGCAGTTCTTC. Translating it yields CASSLSWGSSYNEQFF.

CDR3 region: CASSPTGQGSYNEQFF. CDR3 in DNA: TGCGCCAGCAGCCCCACCGGACAGGGCTCCTACAATGAGCAGTTCTTC. The chain joins TRBV4-1 to TRBJ2-1; 8 positions match TRBD1. Germline V gene data show CDR1 as MGHRA and CDR2 as YSYEKL. The CDR3 spans 16 residues. The trim removed 4 bases at V and 0 bases at J, leaving 5 bases unmatched.

This clonotype was found many times. The V gene is TRBV2, the J gene TRBJ2-5; D is unresolved. Germline assignment: CDR1 SNHLY and CDR2 FYNNEI. This CDR3 region has 11 residues. V lost 3 bases, J lost 3 bases, and 2 bases lay in between. CDR3 in DNA: TGTGCCAGCAGTGAGGAAGAGACCCAGTACTTC. Encoded protein: CASSEEETQYF.

This clonotype was seen a few times. J is TRBJ2-3 and V is TRBV20-1; TRBD1 matches 7 bases. With 6 bases clipped from V and 3 bases from J, the junction kept 9 bases outside the gene matches. This CDR3 has 14 residues. Germline V lookup: CDR1 DFQATT, CDR2 SNEGSKA (reference sequence). CDR3 bases: TGCAGTGCCCTCAACCCGGGACAGACAGATACGCAGTATTTT. It codes for CSALNPGQTDTQYF.

This clonotype was found a few times. The J gene is TRBJ2-2, the V gene TRBV7-6, with D possibly matching TRBD1 (6 bases). The CDR3 runs 12 residues. V lost 5 bases to trimming and J lost 8 bases, with 9 bases between them. Germline V gene lookup returns CDR1 SGHVS and CDR2 FNYEAQ. As DNA, the CDR3 is TGTGCCAGCAGCCTCGACAGGGGGGAGCTGTTTTTT. Its translation is CASSLDRGELFF.

The table lists this clonotype with a few counts. The chain links TRBV12-3 or TRBV12-4 to TRBJ2-7; 11 nucleotides agree with TRBD1. This CDR3 comprises 14 residues. Unmatched junction bases numbered 7, after V lost 7 bases and J lost 5 bases. CDR3 residues: CASTSGGQGDEQYV. The CDR3 DNA reads as TGTGCCAGCACCTCTGGGGGACAGGGGGACGAGCAGTACGTC.

This clonotype was seen more than once but under ten times. The J gene is TRBJ2-3, the V gene TRBV20-1, with 8 bases aligning to TRBD2. V trimming: 3 bases; J trimming: 4 bases; junction bases outside the gene matches: 3. CDR1 is DFQATT and CDR2 is SNEGSKA in the germline V gene (reference sequence). CDR3 length: 13 amino acids. This CDR3 is CSASGGAADTQYF. The CDR3 DNA is TGCAGTGCTAGCGGGGGGGCCGCAGATACGCAGTATTTT.

The genes are TRBV28 and TRBJ2-1; D is possibly TRBD2 (5 bases). This CDR3 spans 12 amino acids. Trimming stripped 10 bases from V and 1 base from J, with 8 bases between. CDR1 is MDHEN and CDR2 is SYDVKM in the germline V gene. CDR3 DNA sequence: TGTGCCATCACGGGATCCTACAATGAGCAGTTCTTC. It specifies CAITGSYNEQFF.

This clonotype appeared a few times. This chain connects TRBV5-1 to TRBJ2-3; unclear D gene. Looked up from germline, CDR1 is SGHRS and CDR2 is YFSETQ. The CDR3 contains 13 residues. Trimming left V 7 bases short and J 2 bases short, with 11 bases between. The CDR3 sequence: CASAVGYTDTQYF. The CDR3 DNA is TGCGCCAGCGCCGTGGGCTACACAGATACGCAGTATTTT.

The sample holds many counts of this clonotype. This sequence joins TRBV12-3 or TRBV12-4 and TRBJ1-5; D is ambiguous. CDR3 size: 12 residues. The ends were cut back, 3 bases at V and 3 bases at J, with 3 bases in the middle. The CDR3 loop is CASSLANQPQHF. The DNA for the CDR3 is TGTGCCAGCAGTTTGGCCAATCAGCCCCAGCATTTT.

This clonotype has a handful of counts. The chain carries TRBV28 and TRBJ2-1, with D unresolved. The CDR3 has 13 amino acids. Trimming removed 6 bases at V and 3 bases at J, with 9 bases between. Germline V gene sequence: CDR1 MDHEN, CDR2 SYDVKM. The CDR3 protein is CASRPASYNEQFF. The CDR3 nucleotides are TGTGCCAGCAGACCGGCGAGCTACAATGAGCAGTTCTTC.

The chain carries TRBV7-2 and TRBJ1-4; D gene unclear. CDR1 is SGHTA and CDR2 is FQGNSA in the germline V gene. There are 14 residues in the CDR3. Trimming shortened V by 7 bases and J by 8 bases, and 17 bases separated the two germline ends. The DNA for the CDR3 is TGTGCCAGCACCCTGTTCCCCGCGGGGGAAAAACTGTTTTTT. Translation: CASTLFPAGEKLFF.

In its sample, this clonotype was seen a few times. The V gene is TRBV9, the J gene TRBJ2-3; TRBD2 matches at 11 bases. Germline assignment: CDR1 SGDLS and CDR2 YYNGEE. This CDR3 region has 15 residues. Trimming removed 4 bases from V and 6 bases from J; junction bases left unmatched: 7. The CDR3 region is CASSIAGGLRDTQYF. In DNA, the CDR3 is TGTGCCAGCAGCATAGCGGGAGGGTTACGCGATACGCAGTATTTT.

The J gene is TRBJ2-4, the V gene TRBV20-1; 10 positions match TRBD2. The V gene's germline CDR1 is DFQATT and CDR2 SNEGSKA (reference sequence). The CDR3 covers 16 residues. J lost 1 base, V lost 4 bases, and 7 bases had no gene match. The CDR3 DNA reads TGCAGTGCTAAACTTAGCGGGGGGTTGGCCAAAAACATTCAGTACTTC. This codes for CSAKLSGGLAKNIQYF.

This clonotype has just a few counts. This chain connects TRBV12-3 or TRBV12-4 to TRBJ1-3; D is unresolved. Between the trimmed V and J ends, which lost 5 bases and 0 bases, there was a span of 11 bases. The CDR3 has 15 amino acids. CDR3 amino acids: CASSHPGISGNTIYF. The CDR3 DNA reads as TGTGCCAGCAGTCATCCCGGGATCTCTGGAAACACCATATATTTT.

The rearrangement uses TRBV28 and TRBJ2-7, with 9 bases that match TRBD1. CDR1 and CDR2 (germline): MDHEN, SYDVKM. The CDR3 has 14 amino acids. Trimming took 6 bases from V and 6 from J; bases not matched to a gene: 9. In DNA form, the CDR3 reads TGTGCCAGCAGGCAACCAGGGACAGGGTTCGAGCAGTACGTC. Its protein product is CASRQPGTGFEQYV.